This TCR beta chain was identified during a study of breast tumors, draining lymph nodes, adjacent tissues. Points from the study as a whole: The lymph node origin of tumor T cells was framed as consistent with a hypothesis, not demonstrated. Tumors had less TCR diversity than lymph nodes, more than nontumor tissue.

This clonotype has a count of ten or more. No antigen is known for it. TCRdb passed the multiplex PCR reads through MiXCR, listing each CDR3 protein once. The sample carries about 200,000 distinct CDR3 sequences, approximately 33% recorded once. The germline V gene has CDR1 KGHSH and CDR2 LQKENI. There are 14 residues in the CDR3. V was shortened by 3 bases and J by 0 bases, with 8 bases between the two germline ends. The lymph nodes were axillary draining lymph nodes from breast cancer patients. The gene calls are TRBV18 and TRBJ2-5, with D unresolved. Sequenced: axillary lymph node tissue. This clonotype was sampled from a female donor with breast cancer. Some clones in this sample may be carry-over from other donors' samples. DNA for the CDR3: TGTGCCAGCTCACCCCGCGAGAACCAAGAGACCCAGTACTTC. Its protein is CASSPRENQETQYF.